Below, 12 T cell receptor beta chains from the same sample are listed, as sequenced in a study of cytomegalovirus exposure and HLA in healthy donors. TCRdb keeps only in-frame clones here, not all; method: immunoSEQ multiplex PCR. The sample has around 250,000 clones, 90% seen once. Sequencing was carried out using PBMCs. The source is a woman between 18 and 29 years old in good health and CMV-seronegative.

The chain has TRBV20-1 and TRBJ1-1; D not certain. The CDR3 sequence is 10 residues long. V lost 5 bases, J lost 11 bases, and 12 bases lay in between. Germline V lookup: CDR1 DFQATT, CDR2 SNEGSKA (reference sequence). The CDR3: CSALKSLAFF. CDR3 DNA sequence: TGCAGTGCTCTAAAGAGTTTGGCTTTCTTT.

The CDR3 loop is CASSLGQPTEAFF. CDR3 nucleotides: TGCGCCAGCAGCCTTGGACAGCCCACTGAAGCTTTCTTT. This chain connects TRBV4-1 to TRBJ1-1, with a tentative D call TRBD1 (6 bases). The CDR3 has 13 residues. Germline V CDR1 and CDR2: MGHRA, YSYEKL. Trimming stripped 4 bases from V and 4 bases from J, with 10 bases between.

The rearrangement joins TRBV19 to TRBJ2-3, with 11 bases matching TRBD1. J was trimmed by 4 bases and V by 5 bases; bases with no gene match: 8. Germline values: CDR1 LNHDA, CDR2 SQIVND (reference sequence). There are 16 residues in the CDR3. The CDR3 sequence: CASSPRRDRGADTQYF. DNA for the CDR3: TGTGCCAGTAGTCCCCGGAGGGACAGGGGGGCAGATACGCAGTATTTT.

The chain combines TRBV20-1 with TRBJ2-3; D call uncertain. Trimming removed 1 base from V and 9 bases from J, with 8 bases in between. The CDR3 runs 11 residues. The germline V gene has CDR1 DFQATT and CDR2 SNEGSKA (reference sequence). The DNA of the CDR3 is TGCAGTGCTAGAGTGGCCGTGACGCAGTATTTT. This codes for CSARVAVTQYF.

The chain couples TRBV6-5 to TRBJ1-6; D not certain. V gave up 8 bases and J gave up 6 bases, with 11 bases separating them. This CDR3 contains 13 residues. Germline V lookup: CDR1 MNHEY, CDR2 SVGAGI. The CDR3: CASRPGLNSPLHF. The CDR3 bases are TGTGCCAGCCGCCCGGGTCTTAATTCACCCCTCCACTTT.

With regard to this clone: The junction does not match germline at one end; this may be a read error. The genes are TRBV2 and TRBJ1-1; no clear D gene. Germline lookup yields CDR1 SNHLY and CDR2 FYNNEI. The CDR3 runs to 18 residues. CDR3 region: CASSEALSRSPLNAEAFF. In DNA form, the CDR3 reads TGTGCCAGCAGTGAAGCGCTAAGCCGTAGTCCGCTGAACGCTGAAGCTTTCTTT.

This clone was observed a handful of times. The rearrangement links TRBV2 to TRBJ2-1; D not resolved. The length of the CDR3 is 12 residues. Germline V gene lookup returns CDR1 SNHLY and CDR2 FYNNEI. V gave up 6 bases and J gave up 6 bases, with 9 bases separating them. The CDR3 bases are TGTGCCAGCAGCAGTAGCCCCAATGAGCAGTTCTTC. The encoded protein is CASSSSPNEQFF.

This CDR3 reads CASSTSDTEAFF. CDR3 DNA sequence: TGTGCCAGCAGTACCTCAGACACTGAAGCTTTCTTT. The V call is TRBV6-5, the J call TRBJ1-1; D remains unclear. V lost 5 bases to trimming and J lost 3 bases, with 7 bases between them. CDR3 size: 12 residues. Germline lookup yields CDR1 MNHEY and CDR2 SVGAGI.

CDR3 in amino acids: CASSSYGGTQYF. DNA of the CDR3: TGTGCCAGCAGCTCCTACGGGGGGACCCAGTACTTC. The chain recombines TRBV7-2 with TRBJ2-5, with D possibly being TRBD2 (6 bases). This CDR3 is built from 12 residues. The V and J ends lost 4 bases and 7 bases respectively, with 10 bases between them. Germline V gene sequence: CDR1 SGHTA, CDR2 FQGNSA.

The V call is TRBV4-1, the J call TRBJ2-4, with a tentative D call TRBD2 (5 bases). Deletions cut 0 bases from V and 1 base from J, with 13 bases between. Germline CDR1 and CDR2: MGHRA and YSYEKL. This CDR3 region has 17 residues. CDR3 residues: CASSQEVSERAKNIQYF. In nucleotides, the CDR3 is TGCGCCAGCAGCCAAGAGGTCTCCGAGCGGGCCAAAAACATTCAGTACTTC.

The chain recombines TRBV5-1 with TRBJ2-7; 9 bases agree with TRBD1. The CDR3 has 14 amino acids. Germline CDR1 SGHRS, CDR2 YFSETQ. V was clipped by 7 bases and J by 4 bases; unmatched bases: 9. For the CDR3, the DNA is TGCGCCAGCCAGCCGGGACAGGGAAGTTACGAGCAGTACTTC. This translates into CASQPGQGSYEQYF.

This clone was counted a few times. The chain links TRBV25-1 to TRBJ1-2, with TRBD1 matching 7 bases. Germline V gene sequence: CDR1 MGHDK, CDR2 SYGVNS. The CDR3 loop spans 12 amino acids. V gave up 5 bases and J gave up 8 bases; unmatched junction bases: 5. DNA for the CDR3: TGTGCCAGCAGTAAAACAGGGGTAGGCTACACCTTC. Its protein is CASSKTGVGYTF.